The 2 T cell receptor beta chains presented below share a single source sample, sequenced in a study of blood T cell repertoires in COVID-19. Assay: immunoSEQ multiplex PCR; the TCRdb copy retains only in-frame clones and omits some. The data hold 180,000 or so clones, with less than 90% observed a single time. Source material: peripheral blood. Receptors originate from a woman aged 55-69 years with COVID-19, enrolled during active disease.

The genes are TRBV30 and TRBJ2-7; 10 positions agree with TRBD2. This CDR3 region has 15 residues. Germline V gene sequence: CDR1 GTSNPN, CDR2 SVGIG (reference sequence). V lost 3 bases to trimming and J lost 3 bases; unmatched junction nucleotides: 8. CDR3 protein: CAWSDPGLASYEQYF. The CDR3 nucleotides read TGTGCCTGGAGCGATCCGGGACTAGCGAGCTACGAGCAGTACTTC.

There are a few counts of this clone. Here the CDR3 DNA reads TGTGCCAGCAGACAACCCCTACAGGGTATTTATGAAAAACTGTTTTTT. Its protein is CASRQPLQGIYEKLFF. The chain recombines TRBV28 with TRBJ1-4; a weak D match, TRBD1 (6 bases). Trimming removed 6 bases from V and 6 bases from J, with 20 bases in between. The CDR3 covers 16 residues. The germline V gene has CDR1 MDHEN and CDR2 SYDVKM.